These 10 T cell receptor beta chains were sequenced from one sample in a study of blood T cell repertoires in COVID-19. The table came from immunoSEQ multiplex PCR; TCRdb's copy has only in-frame clones and leaves some out. Here the sample spans roughly 150,000 clones, about 87% being singletons. The specimen was peripheral blood. These receptors all stem from a woman between 65 and 79 years old with COVID-19, enrolled during active disease.

CDR3 sequence reads: CASSQDFGRYSRQETQYF. For the CDR3, the DNA is TGCGCCAGCAGCCAAGATTTCGGGAGGTACTCGCGACAAGAGACCCAGTACTTC. The chain couples TRBV4-1 to TRBJ2-5, with 7 bases aligning to TRBD2. The CDR3 length is 18 residues. CDR1 and CDR2 (germline): MGHRA, YSYEKL. V dropped 0 bases and J dropped 2; count of bases not matched to a gene: 12.

The chain carries TRBV29-1 and TRBJ2-7, with D possibly being TRBD1 (6 bases). Germline lookup yields CDR1 SQVTM and CDR2 ANQGSEA. Trimming removed 6 bases at V and 3 bases at J, with 12 bases between. The CDR3 sequence is 12 residues long. CDR3 protein: CSVLKGGYEQYF. Here the CDR3 DNA reads TGCAGCGTGTTAAAAGGGGGCTACGAGCAGTACTTC.

The rearrangement uses TRBV7-9 and TRBJ2-7; 14 bases fit TRBD2. CDR1 and CDR2 from the germline V gene are SEHNR and FQNEAQ (reference sequence). This CDR3 region has 15 residues. Trimming took 5 bases from V and 7 from J; bases not matched to a gene: 7. CDR3 nucleotides: TGTGCCAGCAGCGAAGGGACTAGCGGGGGTAGGGAGCAGTACTTC. Translation: CASSEGTSGGREQYF.

This clone was found a few times. The chain couples TRBV30 to TRBJ1-5, with TRBD1 matching 8 bases. Trimming cost V 1 base and J 1 base; bases outside gene matches: 3. The V gene's germline CDR1 is GTSNPN and CDR2 SVGIG (reference sequence). The CDR3 runs to 15 residues. CDR3 nucleotides: TGTGCCTGGAGTGGACAGGGGATGAGCAATCAGCCCCAGCATTTT. This encodes CAWSGQGMSNQPQHF.

This clone appeared a few times. Other DNA sequences of this sample code for an identical CDR3. This rearrangement joins TRBV5-1 to TRBJ1-2; TRBD1 matches 9 bases. Germline trimming cut 4 bases from V and 8 bases from J; bases unmatched to any gene: 6. The CDR3 has 13 amino acids. The germline V gene encodes CDR1 SGHRS and CDR2 YFSETQ. The CDR3 DNA reads TGCGCCAGCAGCCCGACAGGGGGTGAAGGCTACACCTTC. This translates into CASSPTGGEGYTF.

This rearrangement joins TRBV2 to TRBJ2-7, with 10 positions matching TRBD1. V lost 6 bases, J lost 1 base, and 3 bases stayed unmatched. The CDR3 loop spans 14 amino acids. The V gene's germline CDR1 is SNHLY and CDR2 FYNNEI. In DNA, the CDR3 is TGTGCCAGCAGGGACAGGGGGGTATCCTACGAGCAGTACTTC. Encoded protein: CASRDRGVSYEQYF.

The chain uses TRBV6-5 and TRBJ1-5; the D gene is possibly TRBD1 (6 bases). CDR1 MNHEY and CDR2 SVGAGI come from the germline V gene. This CDR3 comprises 15 residues. The V end lost 10 bases, the J end lost 6 bases, and 22 bases lay between the germline ends. The CDR3 protein is CATTRDTQTGQPQHF. The CDR3 coding sequence is TGTGCCACCACCCGGGACACCCAGACAGGTCAGCCCCAGCATTTT.

This rearrangement joins TRBV7-2 to TRBJ1-6; 9 bases are a match to TRBD1. This CDR3 comprises 16 residues. J lost 7 bases, V lost 1 base, and 5 bases had no gene match. Germline lookup yields CDR1 SGHTA and CDR2 FQGNSA. The CDR3 here is CASSLERQGGNSPLHF. The CDR3 DNA is TGTGCCAGCAGCTTAGAACGACAGGGGGGAAATTCACCCCTCCACTTT. The full variable domain, rest sourced from reference TRBV7-2 and TRBJ1-6, is GAGVSQSPSNKVTEKGKDVELRCDPISGHTALYWYRQSLGQGLEFLIYFQGNSAPDKSGLPSDRFSAERTGGSVSTLTIQRTQQEDSAVYLCASSLERQGGNSPLHFGNGTRLTVT.

The chain has TRBV5-1 and TRBJ1-1; TRBD1 agrees at 7 bases. V lost 0 bases to trimming and J lost 10 bases; unmatched junction nucleotides: 15. There are 16 residues in the CDR3. The germline V gene encodes CDR1 SGHRS and CDR2 YFSETQ. The CDR3 nucleotides are TGCGCCAGCAGCTTGGCACTGACAGGGAACGAAGCGGCAGCTTTCTTT. It specifies CASSLALTGNEAAAFF.

The gene calls are TRBV25-1 and TRBJ2-2; 12 bases match TRBD1. The CDR3 is 16 residues long. Germline CDR1 MGHDK, CDR2 SYGVNS. V was pared by 7 bases and J by 1 base, with 4 bases of the junction left unmatched. CDR3 residues: CASKGQGAKNTGELFF. DNA for the CDR3: TGTGCCAGCAAGGGACAGGGGGCCAAGAACACCGGGGAGCTGTTTTTT.